The 24 T cell receptor beta chains presented below share a single source sample, sequenced in a study of blood T cell repertoires in COVID-19. Clones were sequenced by immunoSEQ multiplex PCR, and TCRdb holds only the in-frame ones, with some missing. The repertoire holds over 80,000 clones, more than 85% seen once, with 1.5% to 2% in the top ten. The material sequenced was peripheral blood. These receptors were obtained from a man between 60 and 75 years old with acute or convalescent COVID-19.

The sample holds one count of this clone. The chain employs TRBV7-9 and TRBJ2-5; 9 bases map to TRBD1. Per germline, CDR1 SEHNR and CDR2 FQNEAQ (reference sequence). The CDR3 runs to 17 residues. The V segment lost 5 bases and the J segment 7 bases; nucleotides outside the gene matches: 17. In DNA form, the CDR3 reads TGTGCCAGCAGCCGAACACTGAGGACAGGGGACCTTGGGACCCAGTACTTC. Protein sequence: CASSRTLRTGDLGTQYF. Together with reference TRBV7-9 and TRBJ2-5, the CDR3 gives the full variable domain: DTGVSQNPRHKITKRGQNVTFRCDPISEHNRLYWYRQTLGQGPEFLTYFQNEAQLEKSRLLSDRFSAERPKGSFSTLEIQRTEQGDSAMYLCASSRTLRTGDLGTQYFGPGTRLLVL.

This chain links TRBV7-2 with TRBJ2-5; TRBD1 agrees at 9 bases. Trimming took 6 bases from V and 4 from J; bases not matched to a gene: 3. This CDR3 comprises 13 residues. Germline V CDR1 and CDR2: SGHTA, FQGNSA. CDR3 sequence: CASSRQGGETQYF. The DNA for the CDR3 is TGTGCCAGCAGTAGACAGGGGGGAGAGACCCAGTACTTC.

CDR3 residues: CASSPTVQTQETQYF. CDR3 DNA: TGTGCCAGCAGTCCCACAGTCCAAACCCAAGAGACCCAGTACTTC. This chain connects TRBV6-5 to TRBJ2-5; D is unresolved. Per the germline V gene, CDR1 is MNHEY and CDR2 is SVGAGI. V gave up 5 bases and J gave up 1 base, with 14 bases separating them. This CDR3 contains 15 residues.

The chain has TRBV7-3 and TRBJ1-5; 11 bases are shared with TRBD1. After removal of 1 base from V and 1 base from J, the junction contained 12 bases not matched to a gene. CDR1 and CDR2 from the germline V gene are SGHTA and FQGTGA. The CDR3 is 20 amino acids. CDR3 sequence reads: CASSLILLRTGGWSNQPQHF. For the CDR3, the DNA is TGTGCCAGCAGCTTAATTTTGTTAAGGACAGGGGGCTGGAGCAATCAGCCCCAGCATTTT.

V is TRBV7-8 and J is TRBJ1-2, with D maybe TRBD1 (5 bases). The CDR3 is 14 amino acids. V was shortened by 5 bases and J by 9 bases, with 19 bases between the two germline ends. From germline, CDR1 is SGHVS and CDR2 FQNEAQ. The CDR3 DNA reads as TGTGCCAGCAGCAGAAGCGGGACCACCAATAGCTACACCTTC. It yields the protein CASSRSGTTNSYTF.

A note on this clone: The sample carries other DNA sequences with the same CDR3. The V call is TRBV6-1, the J call TRBJ1-1, with a weak D call TRBD1 (6 bases). Trimming pared 3 bases from V and 3 bases from J, leaving 8 bases between. Germline V gene data show CDR1 as MNHNS and CDR2 as SASEGT. The CDR3 covers 13 residues. CDR3 region: CASSDRGDTEAFF. CDR3 sequence (DNA): TGTGCCAGCAGTGACAGGGGAGACACTGAAGCTTTCTTT.

The chain carries TRBV18 and TRBJ2-1; 7 bases are a match to TRBD2. The germline V gene encodes CDR1 KGHSH and CDR2 LQKENI. Germline trimming cut 4 bases from V and 3 bases from J; bases unmatched to any gene: 3. This CDR3 is 14 amino acids long. CDR3 bases: TGTGCCAGCTCACAGGCTAGCGGCTACAATGAGCAGTTCTTC. Protein product: CASSQASGYNEQFF.

The chain employs TRBV7-2 and TRBJ2-7; 8 positions agree with TRBD2. This CDR3 region has 14 residues. CDR1 SGHTA and CDR2 FQGNSA come from the germline V gene. The junction had 6 bases not matched to a gene; V was cut back by 6 bases and J by 2 bases. CDR3 in DNA: TGTGCCAGCAGTCCAACTAGCGGCACCTACGAGCAGTACTTC. Its translation is CASSPTSGTYEQYF.

The J gene is TRBJ2-5, the V gene TRBV19; TRBD2 agrees at 13 bases. This CDR3 contains 15 residues. Trimming at V came to 5 bases and at J to 5 bases, leaving 5 bases not matched to a gene. The V gene's germline CDR1 is LNHDA and CDR2 SQIVND (reference sequence). The CDR3 DNA follows: TGTGCCAGTAGTTTTGGACTAGCGGGAGTTGAGACCCAGTACTTC. Protein: CASSFGLAGVETQYF.

The chain carries TRBV6-4 and TRBJ2-3; 7 nucleotides agree with TRBD2. Trimming took 7 bases from V and 6 from J; bases not matched to a gene: 10. This CDR3 contains 14 residues. CDR1 and CDR2 (germline): MRHNA, SNTAGT. As DNA, the CDR3 is TGTGCCAGCATAGGGCGGGAGCGTGGGGATACGCAGTATTTT. It encodes CASIGRERGDTQYF.

This clone was observed a single time. This chain uses TRBV25-1 with TRBJ2-1; D possibly corresponds to TRBD2 (5 bases). The CDR3 runs to 15 residues. The ends were cut back, 2 bases at V and 5 bases at J, with 13 bases in the middle. Germline values: CDR1 MGHDK, CDR2 SYGVNS. The CDR3 protein is CASSEGSLADNEQFF. The CDR3 coding sequence is TGTGCCAGCAGTGAAGGTTCCCTAGCAGACAATGAGCAGTTCTTC.

The chain couples TRBV4-3 to TRBJ2-1; no clear D. The length of the CDR3 is 16 residues. Germline V gives CDR1 LGHNA, CDR2 YSLEER. V lost 0 bases, J lost 0 bases, and 9 bases lay in between. The CDR3 DNA is TGCGCCAGCAGCCAAGACCACCTAAGCTCCTACAATGAGCAGTTCTTC. Translated: CASSQDHLSSYNEQFF.

The chain is built from TRBV6-2 or TRBV6-3 and TRBJ1-5; no firm D call. CDR3 length: 12 amino acids. Germline CDR1 reads MNHEY; CDR2 reads SVGEGT. Trimming stripped 2 bases from V and 12 bases from J, with 11 bases between. CDR3 sequence (DNA): TGTGCCAGCAGTTACCCTGACACCCGCCAGCATTTT. It specifies CASSYPDTRQHF.

V gene TRBV7-2 combines with J gene TRBJ1-5, with D perhaps matching TRBD1 (6 bases). V was trimmed by 1 base and J by 0 bases, leaving 13 bases between them. The CDR3 contains 17 residues. Germline CDR1 is SGHTA and CDR2 is FQGNSA. For the CDR3, the DNA is TGTGCCAGCAGCTTAGGGGCAGGGGAAAATAGCAATCAGCCCCAGCATTTT. This codes for CASSLGAGENSNQPQHF.

The chain is built from TRBV3-1 (or the pseudogene TRBV3-2) and TRBJ2-3; no definite D call. The length of the CDR3 is 14 residues. With 5 bases removed from V and 5 bases from J, the gap between germline ends came to 14 bases. The germline CDR1 and CDR2 sequences are LGHDT and YNNKEL (reference sequence). CDR3 in amino acids: CASSFGSNKDTQYF. As DNA, the CDR3 is TGTGCCAGCAGCTTCGGGTCCAACAAAGATACGCAGTATTTT.

The chain links TRBV3-1 (or the pseudogene TRBV3-2) to TRBJ1-6; TRBD1 aligns across 10 bases. V was clipped by 6 bases and J by 7 bases; unmatched bases: 15. CDR1 and CDR2 from the germline V gene are LGHDT and YNNKEL (reference sequence). This CDR3 spans 18 amino acids. CDR3: CASSRTGGQGMRNSPLHF. Here the CDR3 DNA reads TGTGCCAGCAGTCGGACAGGGGGACAGGGAATGAGAAATTCACCCCTCCACTTT.

The V and J genes are TRBV4-1 and TRBJ2-7; 9 bases fit TRBD1. The V gene end was trimmed by 4 bases and the J gene end by 2 bases; junction bases not matched to a gene: 12. This CDR3 comprises 17 residues. Germline assignment: CDR1 MGHRA and CDR2 YSYEKL. DNA for the CDR3: TGCGCCAGCAGCCGCTCCGACAGGGGGGCAAAGACCTACGAGCAGTACTTC. Its protein product is CASSRSDRGAKTYEQYF.

J is TRBJ2-7 and V is TRBV28; 9 bases match TRBD1. The CDR3 has 11 amino acids. V shed 8 bases and J 10 bases; nucleotides not matched to a gene: 6. The germline CDR1 and CDR2 sequences are MDHEN and SYDVKM. CDR3 sequence: CASQKDRGQYF. The CDR3 nucleotides read TGTGCCAGCCAGAAGGACAGGGGACAGTACTTC.

The CDR3 nucleotides are TGTGCCAGCACTGGAGGGAGGTCCCTTAATGAAAAACTGTTTTTT. This codes for CASTGGRSLNEKLFF. The V call is TRBV28, the J call TRBJ1-4; D gene unclear. In germline, CDR1 is MDHEN, CDR2 SYDVKM. The CDR3 contains 15 residues. V lost 7 bases, J lost 4 bases, and 16 bases lay in between.

This chain uses TRBV11-2 with TRBJ2-3; D is perhaps TRBD2 (6 bases). The CDR3 is 14 residues long. V dropped 0 bases and J dropped 6 bases, with 10 bases sitting between them. From germline, CDR1 is SGHAT and CDR2 FQNNGV. The CDR3 protein is CASSLDAGRDTQYF. The CDR3 region has the DNA TGTGCCAGCAGCTTAGATGCGGGGAGGGATACGCAGTATTTT.

The chain joins TRBV5-4 to TRBJ2-7; 7 bases are shared with TRBD2. V lost 0 bases and J lost 3; bases outside the gene matches: 6. Looked up from germline, CDR1 is SGHNT and CDR2 is YYREEE (reference sequence). CDR3 length equals 15 residues. The CDR3, as DNA: TGTGCCAGCAGCTTGGATCTGCGGGACTACTACGAGCAGTACTTC. Translating gives CASSLDLRDYYEQYF.

V usage is TRBV7-2 and J usage is TRBJ2-3; tentatively, D is TRBD2 (5 bases). The CDR3 consists of 13 residues. In germline, CDR1 is SGHTA, CDR2 FQGNSA. V lost 5 bases and J 6 bases, leaving 12 bases between the germline ends. The DNA of the CDR3 is TGTGCCAGCAGCCCCGGGGTTGGGGATACGCAGTATTTT. Its translation is CASSPGVGDTQYF.

This rearrangement joins TRBV28 to TRBJ2-7; 10 nucleotides align to TRBD1. The CDR3 has 15 residues. The V gene's germline CDR1 is MDHEN and CDR2 SYDVKM. Losses at the gene ends were 4 bases for V and 4 bases for J; bases not matched to a gene: 7. The CDR3 nucleotides read TGTGCCAGCAGTTCCGAACGACAGGGGGCGTACGAGCAGTACTTC. This codes for CASSSERQGAYEQYF.

The J gene is TRBJ2-7, the V gene TRBV15; D remains ambiguous. Trimming cost V 3 bases and J 6 bases, with 12 bases left between them. The germline V gene encodes CDR1 LNHNV and CDR2 YYDKDF (reference sequence). This CDR3 is built from 13 residues. CDR3 residues: CATSSIDGGEQYF. Here the CDR3 DNA reads TGTGCCACCAGCAGCATAGACGGCGGCGAGCAGTACTTC. The full variable domain, in which reference TRBV15 and TRBJ2-7 provide the parts outside the CDR3, is DAMVIQNPRYQVTQFGKPVTLSCSQTLNHNVMYWYQQKSSQAPKLLFHYYDKDFNNEADTPDNFQSRRPNTSFCFLDIRSPGLGDTAMYLCATSSIDGGEQYFGPGTRLTVT.